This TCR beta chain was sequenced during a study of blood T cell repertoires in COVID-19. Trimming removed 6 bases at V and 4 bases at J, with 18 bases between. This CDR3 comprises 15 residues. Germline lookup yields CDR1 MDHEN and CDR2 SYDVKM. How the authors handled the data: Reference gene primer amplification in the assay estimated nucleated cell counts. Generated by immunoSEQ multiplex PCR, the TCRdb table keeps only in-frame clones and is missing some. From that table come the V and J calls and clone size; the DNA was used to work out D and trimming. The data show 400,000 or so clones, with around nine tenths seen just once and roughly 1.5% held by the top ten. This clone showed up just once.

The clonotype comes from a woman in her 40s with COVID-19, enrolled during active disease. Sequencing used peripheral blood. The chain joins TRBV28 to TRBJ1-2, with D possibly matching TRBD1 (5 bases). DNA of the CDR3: TGTGCCAGCAGCGTCCCCGGGGGGGGAACCTATGGCTACACCTTC. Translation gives CASSVPGGGTYGYTF.